This TCR beta chain derives from a study of blood T cell repertoires in COVID-19. Study details: Whether acute or convalescent, the COVID-19 samples came from the United States, Italy and Spain.

As handled by the study authors: Estimation of nucleated cell counts relied on the amplification of reference gene primers. Assay: immunoSEQ multiplex PCR; the TCRdb copy retains only in-frame clones and omits some. V, J and clone size are taken as reported in that table, and D and trimming were inferred from the DNA itself. This repertoire shows 150,000 to 200,000 clones, approximately 90% found once; its top ten account for about a tenth. The clonotype was recovered from a woman in her seventies with COVID-19, enrolled during active disease. The sequencing input was peripheral blood.

The CDR3 DNA reads TGTGCCAGCAACAGAAAGGGGACTGAAGCTTTCTTT. Encoded protein: CASNRKGTEAFF. The genes are TRBV6-5 and TRBJ1-1; D may be TRBD1 (5 bases). V dropped 7 bases and J dropped 5 bases, with 11 bases sitting between them. There are 12 residues in the CDR3. Germline V CDR1 and CDR2: MNHEY, SVGAGI.